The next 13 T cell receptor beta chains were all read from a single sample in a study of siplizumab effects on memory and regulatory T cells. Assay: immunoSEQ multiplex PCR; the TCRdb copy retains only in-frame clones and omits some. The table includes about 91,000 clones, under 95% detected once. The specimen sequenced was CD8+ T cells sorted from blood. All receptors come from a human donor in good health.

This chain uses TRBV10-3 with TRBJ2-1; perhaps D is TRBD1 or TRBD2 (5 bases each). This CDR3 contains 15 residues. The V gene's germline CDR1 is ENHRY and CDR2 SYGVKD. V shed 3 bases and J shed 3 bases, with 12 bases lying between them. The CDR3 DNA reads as TGTGCCATCAGTGATAGGGGCGACTACTACAATGAGCAGTTCTTC. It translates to CAISDRGDYYNEQFF.

The CDR3 is CASSITDRVDYGYTF. CDR3 sequence (DNA): TGTGCCAGTAGTATCACGGACAGGGTCGATTATGGCTACACCTTC. The V call is TRBV19, the J call TRBJ1-2, with 8 bases fitting TRBD1. The CDR3 extends over 15 amino acids. V gave up 3 bases and J gave up 5 bases; unmatched junction bases: 8. Germline CDR1 LNHDA, CDR2 SQIVND (reference sequence).

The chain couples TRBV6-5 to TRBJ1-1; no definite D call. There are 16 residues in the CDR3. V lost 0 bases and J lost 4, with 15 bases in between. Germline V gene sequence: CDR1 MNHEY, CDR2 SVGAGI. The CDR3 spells CASSYSLLRVGTEAFF. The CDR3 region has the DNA TGTGCCAGCAGTTACTCGTTACTGCGTGTTGGCACTGAAGCTTTCTTT.

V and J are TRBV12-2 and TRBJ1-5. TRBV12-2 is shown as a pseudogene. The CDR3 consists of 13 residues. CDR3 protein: CASRLGVRQSQHF. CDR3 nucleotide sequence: TGTGCAAGTCGCTTAGGGGTTCGGCAATCCCAGCATTTT.

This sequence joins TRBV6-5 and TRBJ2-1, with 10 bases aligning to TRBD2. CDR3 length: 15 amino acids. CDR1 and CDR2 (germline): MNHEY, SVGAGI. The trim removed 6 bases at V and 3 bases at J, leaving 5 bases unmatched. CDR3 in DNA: TGTGCCAGCAGCCCCACTAGCGGGGTCTACAATGAGCAGTTCTTC. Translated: CASSPTSGVYNEQFF.

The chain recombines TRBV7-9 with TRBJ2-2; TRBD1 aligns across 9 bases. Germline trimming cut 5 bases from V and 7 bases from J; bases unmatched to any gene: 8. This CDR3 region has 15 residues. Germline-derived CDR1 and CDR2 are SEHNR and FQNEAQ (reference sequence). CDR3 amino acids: CASSPTGGGGGELFF. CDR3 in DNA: TGTGCCAGCAGCCCTACAGGGGGCGGAGGCGGGGAGCTGTTTTTT.

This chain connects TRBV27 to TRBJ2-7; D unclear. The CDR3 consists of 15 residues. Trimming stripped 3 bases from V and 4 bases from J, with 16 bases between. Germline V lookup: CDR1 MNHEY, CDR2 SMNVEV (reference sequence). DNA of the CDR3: TGTGCCAGCAGTTTTGTCGGAAAGTCCCTATACGAGCAGTACTTC. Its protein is CASSFVGKSLYEQYF.

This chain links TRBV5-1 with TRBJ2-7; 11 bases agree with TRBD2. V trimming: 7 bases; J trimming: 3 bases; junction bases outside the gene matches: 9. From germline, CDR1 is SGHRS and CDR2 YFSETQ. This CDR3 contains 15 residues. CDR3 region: CASLGRLAGNYEQYF. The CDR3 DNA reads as TGCGCCAGCTTGGGACGACTAGCGGGAAACTACGAGCAGTACTTC.

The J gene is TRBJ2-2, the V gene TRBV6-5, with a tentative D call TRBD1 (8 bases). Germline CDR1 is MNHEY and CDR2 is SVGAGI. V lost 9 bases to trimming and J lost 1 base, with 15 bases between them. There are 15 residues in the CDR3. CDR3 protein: CASNYRGGNTGELFF. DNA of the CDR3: TGTGCCAGTAATTACAGGGGGGGGAACACCGGGGAGCTGTTTTTT.

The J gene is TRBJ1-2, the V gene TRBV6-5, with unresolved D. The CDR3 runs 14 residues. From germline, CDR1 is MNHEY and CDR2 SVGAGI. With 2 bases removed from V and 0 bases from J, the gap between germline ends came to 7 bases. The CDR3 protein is CASSYGKANYGYTF. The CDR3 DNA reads TGTGCCAGCAGTTACGGGAAAGCTAACTATGGCTACACCTTC.

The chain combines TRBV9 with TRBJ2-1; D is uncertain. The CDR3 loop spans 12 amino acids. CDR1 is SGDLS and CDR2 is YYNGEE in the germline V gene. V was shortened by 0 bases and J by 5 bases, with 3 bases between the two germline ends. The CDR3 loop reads CASSVGHNEQFF. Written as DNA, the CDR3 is TGTGCCAGCAGCGTAGGCCACAATGAGCAGTTCTTC.

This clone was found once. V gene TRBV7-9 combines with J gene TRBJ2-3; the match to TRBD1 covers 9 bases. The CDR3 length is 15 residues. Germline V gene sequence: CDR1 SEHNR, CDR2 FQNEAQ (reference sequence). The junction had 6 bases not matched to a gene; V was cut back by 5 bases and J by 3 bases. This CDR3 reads CASSPGTGLTDTQYF. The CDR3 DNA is TGTGCCAGCAGCCCCGGGACAGGGTTGACAGATACGCAGTATTTT. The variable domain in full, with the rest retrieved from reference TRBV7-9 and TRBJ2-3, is DTGVSQNPRHKITKRGQNVTFRCDPISEHNRLYWYRQTLGQGPEFLTYFQNEAQLEKSRLLSDRFSAERPKGSFSTLEIQRTEQGDSAMYLCASSPGTGLTDTQYFGPGTRLTVL.

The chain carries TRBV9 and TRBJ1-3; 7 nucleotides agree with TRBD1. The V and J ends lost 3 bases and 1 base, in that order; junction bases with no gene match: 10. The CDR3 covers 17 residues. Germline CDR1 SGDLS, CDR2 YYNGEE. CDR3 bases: TGTGCCAGCAGCGGACCACAGGGGACGCAATCTGGAAACACCATATATTTT. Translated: CASSGPQGTQSGNTIYF.